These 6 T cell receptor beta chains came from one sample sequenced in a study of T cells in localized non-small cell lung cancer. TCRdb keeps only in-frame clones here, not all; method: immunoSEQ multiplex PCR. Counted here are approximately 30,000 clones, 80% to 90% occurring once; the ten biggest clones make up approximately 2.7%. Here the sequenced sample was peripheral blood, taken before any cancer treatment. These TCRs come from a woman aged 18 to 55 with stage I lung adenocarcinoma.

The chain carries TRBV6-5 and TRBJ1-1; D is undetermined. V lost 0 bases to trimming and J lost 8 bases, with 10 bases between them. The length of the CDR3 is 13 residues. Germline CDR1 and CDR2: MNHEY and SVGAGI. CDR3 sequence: CASSYSLDREAFF. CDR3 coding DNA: TGTGCCAGCAGTTACTCGCTGGACCGGGAAGCTTTCTTT.

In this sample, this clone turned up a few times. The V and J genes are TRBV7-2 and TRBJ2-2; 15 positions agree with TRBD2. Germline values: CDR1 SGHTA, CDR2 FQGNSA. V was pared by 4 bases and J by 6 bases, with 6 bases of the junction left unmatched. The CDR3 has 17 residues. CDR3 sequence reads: CASSSGLAGGRPGELFF. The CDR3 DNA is TGTGCCAGCAGCTCTGGACTAGCGGGAGGGCGTCCCGGGGAGCTGTTTTTT.

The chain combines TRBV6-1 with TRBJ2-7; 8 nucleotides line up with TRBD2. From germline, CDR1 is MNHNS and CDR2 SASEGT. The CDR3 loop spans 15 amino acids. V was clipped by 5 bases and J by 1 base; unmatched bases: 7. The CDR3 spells CASSPGLAGSYEQYF. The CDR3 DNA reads TGTGCCAGCAGTCCGGGGTTAGCGGGGTCCTACGAGCAGTACTTC.

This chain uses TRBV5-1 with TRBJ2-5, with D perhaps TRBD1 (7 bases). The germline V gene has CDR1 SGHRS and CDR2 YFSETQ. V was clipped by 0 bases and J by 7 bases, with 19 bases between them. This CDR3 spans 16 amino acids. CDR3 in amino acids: CASSLGDVRQGGTQYF. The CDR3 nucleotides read TGCGCCAGCAGCTTGGGGGACGTTAGACAGGGAGGGACCCAGTACTTC.

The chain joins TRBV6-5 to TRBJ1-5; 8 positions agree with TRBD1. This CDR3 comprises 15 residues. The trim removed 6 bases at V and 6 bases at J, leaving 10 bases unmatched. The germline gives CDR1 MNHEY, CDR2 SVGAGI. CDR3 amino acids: CASRSLPGGGQPQHF. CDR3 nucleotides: TGTGCCAGCAGGTCACTACCAGGGGGCGGTCAGCCCCAGCATTTT.

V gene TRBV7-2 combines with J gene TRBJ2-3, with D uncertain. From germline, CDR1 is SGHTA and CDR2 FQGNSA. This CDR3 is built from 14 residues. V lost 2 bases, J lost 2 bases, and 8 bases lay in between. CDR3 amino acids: CASSLPYTTDTQYF. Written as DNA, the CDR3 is TGTGCCAGCAGCTTACCCTACACCACAGATACGCAGTATTTT.